Listed below are T cell receptor beta chains from one sample, sequenced in a study of T-cell reconstitution after alpha-beta-depleted transplantation in children. TCRdb reprocessed the PCR reads with MiXCR, giving one entry per CDR3 protein. The sample contains hundreds of thousands of distinct CDR3 sequences, about a sixth of which appear only once. The sequencing used PBMCs, mostly from graft donor cells, collected 360 days after TCRalphabeta/CD19-depleted stem cell transplant. Receptors were obtained from a boy under three years old who had a stem cell transplant for Wiskott-Aldrich syndrome, so the T cells may come from the graft donor. CDR3s include the opening cysteine and the closing phenylalanine or tryptophan. Each record gives: D gene, J gene, clone size, V gene, CDR3 protein, CDR3 DNA. The D gene is left open where the match is weak. Expanded clones are given a class, and other clones once, few, many or no size at all.

D gene: TRBD1
J gene: TRBJ1-3
clone size: few
V gene: TRBV10-3
CDR3 protein: CAISEPRQGGNTIYF
CDR3 DNA: TGTGCCATCAGTGAGCCCCGACAGGGCGGAAACACCATATATTTT

D gene: -
J gene: TRBJ2-3
clone size: few
V gene: TRBV7-9
CDR3 protein: CASSWGAPDTQYF
CDR3 DNA: TGTGCCAGCAGCTGGGGGGCCCCAGATACGCAGTATTTT

D gene: -
J gene: TRBJ2-5
clone size: few
V gene: TRBV20-1
CDR3 protein: CSASVQAGETQYF
CDR3 DNA: TGCAGTGCTAGTGTCCAAGCCGGAGAGACCCAGTACTTC

D gene: -
J gene: TRBJ2-5
clone size: -
V gene: TRBV24-1
CDR3 protein: CATSDPSEADLQETQYF
CDR3 DNA: TGTGCCACCAGTGATCCCTCCGAGGCAGACCTACAAGAGACCCAGTACTTC

D gene: -
J gene: TRBJ2-5
clone size: -
V gene: TRBV9
CDR3 protein: CASSVGGARQETQYF
CDR3 DNA: TGTGCCAGCAGCGTAGGGGGGGCGCGACAAGAGACCCAGTACTTC

D gene: -
J gene: TRBJ1-1
clone size: -
V gene: TRBV9
CDR3 protein: CASSDTDEGRRAFF
CDR3 DNA: TGTGCCAGCAGCGATACTGACGAGGGCCGGAGAGCTTTCTTT

D gene: TRBD1
J gene: TRBJ1-5
clone size: -
V gene: TRBV7-2
CDR3 protein: CASSRTGLLVQPQHF
CDR3 DNA: TGTGCCAGCAGCCGGACAGGCCTACTTGTCCAGCCCCAGCATTTT

D gene: -
J gene: TRBJ1-1
clone size: -
V gene: TRBV18
CDR3 protein: CASSPQGGNTEAFF
CDR3 DNA: TGTGCCAGCTCACCACAGGGAGGAAACACTGAAGCTTTCTTT

D gene: -
J gene: TRBJ2-6
clone size: -
V gene: TRBV11-2
CDR3 protein: CASSFLRPTGANVLTF
CDR3 DNA: TGTGCCAGCAGCTTTCTCCGACCCACTGGGGCCAACGTCCTGACTTTC

D gene: TRBD2
J gene: TRBJ2-5
clone size: few
V gene: TRBV24-1
CDR3 protein: CATSDPRTSGVESQYF
CDR3 DNA: TGTGCCACCAGTGATCCGCGAACCAGCGGGGTTGAGTCCCAGTACTTC

D gene: -
J gene: TRBJ2-1
clone size: -
V gene: TRBV7-2
CDR3 protein: CASSLLLGSFPNEQFF
CDR3 DNA: TGTGCCAGCAGTCTCCTCCTGGGTAGCTTTCCCAATGAGCAGTTCTTC

D gene: -
J gene: TRBJ2-2
clone size: -
V gene: TRBV5-1
CDR3 protein: CASSKIYATGELFF
CDR3 DNA: TGCGCCAGCAGCAAGATTTATGCCACCGGGGAGCTGTTTTTT

D gene: -
J gene: TRBJ2-5
clone size: few
V gene: TRBV29-1
CDR3 protein: CSVAVGIKETQYF
CDR3 DNA: TGCAGCGTTGCTGTAGGGATAAAAGAGACCCAGTACTTC

D gene: TRBD2
J gene: TRBJ2-5
clone size: -
V gene: TRBV28
CDR3 protein: CASGWGAGETQYF
CDR3 DNA: TGTGCCAGCGGCTGGGGAGCGGGGGAGACCCAGTACTTC

D gene: -
J gene: TRBJ2-2
clone size: few
V gene: TRBV9
CDR3 protein: CASSVAVPGPFNTGELFF
CDR3 DNA: TGTGCCAGCAGCGTAGCTGTCCCCGGGCCGTTCAACACCGGGGAGCTGTTTTTT

D gene: TRBD2
J gene: TRBJ2-1
clone size: -
V gene: TRBV24-1
CDR3 protein: CATSDYPGQKTSGPYNEQFF
CDR3 DNA: TGTGCCACCAGTGATTACCCGGGACAGAAGACTAGCGGACCCTACAATGAGCAGTTCTTC

D gene: -
J gene: TRBJ2-5
clone size: many
V gene: TRBV29-1
CDR3 protein: CSVDRGGETQYF
CDR3 DNA: TGCAGCGTTGACAGGGGCGGGGAGACCCAGTACTTC